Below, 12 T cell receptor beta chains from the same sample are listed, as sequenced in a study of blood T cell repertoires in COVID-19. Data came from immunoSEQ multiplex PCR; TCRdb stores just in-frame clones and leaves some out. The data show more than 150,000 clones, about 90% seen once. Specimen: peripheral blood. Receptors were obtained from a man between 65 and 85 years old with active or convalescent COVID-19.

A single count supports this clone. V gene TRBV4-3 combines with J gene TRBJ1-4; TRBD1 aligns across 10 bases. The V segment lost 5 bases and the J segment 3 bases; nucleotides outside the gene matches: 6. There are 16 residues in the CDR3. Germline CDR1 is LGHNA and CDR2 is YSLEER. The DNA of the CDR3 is TGCGCCAGCAGCTGGGACAGGGGATTACCTAATGAAAAACTGTTTTTT. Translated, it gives CASSWDRGLPNEKLFF.

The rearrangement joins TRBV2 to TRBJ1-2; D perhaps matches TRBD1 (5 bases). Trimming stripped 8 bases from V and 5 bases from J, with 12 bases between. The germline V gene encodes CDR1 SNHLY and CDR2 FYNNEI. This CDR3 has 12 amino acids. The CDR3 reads CASRQMKYGYTF. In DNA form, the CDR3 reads TGTGCCAGCCGACAGATGAAATATGGCTACACCTTC.

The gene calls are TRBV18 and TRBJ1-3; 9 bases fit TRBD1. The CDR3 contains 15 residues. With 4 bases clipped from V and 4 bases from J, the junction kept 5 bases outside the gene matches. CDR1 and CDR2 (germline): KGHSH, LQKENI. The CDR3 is CASSQQGAVGNTIYF. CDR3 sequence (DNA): TGTGCCAGCTCACAACAGGGGGCTGTCGGAAACACCATATATTTT. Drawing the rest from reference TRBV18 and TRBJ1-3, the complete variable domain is NAGVMQNPRHLVRRRGQEARLRCSPMKGHSHVYWYRQLPEEGLKFMVYLQKENIIDESGMPKERFSAEFPKEGPSILRIQQVVRGDSAAYFCASSQQGAVGNTIYFGEGSWLTVV.

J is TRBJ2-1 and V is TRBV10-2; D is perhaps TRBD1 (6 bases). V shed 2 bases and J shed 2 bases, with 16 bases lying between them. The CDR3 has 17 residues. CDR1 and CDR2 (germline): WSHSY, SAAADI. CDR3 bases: TGCGCCAGCAGTGAGACCCTTCACAGGGCCACCTACAATGAGCAGTTCTTC. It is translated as CASSETLHRATYNEQFF.

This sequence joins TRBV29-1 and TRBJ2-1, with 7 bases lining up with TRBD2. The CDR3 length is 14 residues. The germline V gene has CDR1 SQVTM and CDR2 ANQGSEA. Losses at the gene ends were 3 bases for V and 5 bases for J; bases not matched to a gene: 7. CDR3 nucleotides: TGCAGCGTTGACAAAAGTGCGGGAGACAATGAGCAGTTCTTC. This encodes CSVDKSAGDNEQFF.

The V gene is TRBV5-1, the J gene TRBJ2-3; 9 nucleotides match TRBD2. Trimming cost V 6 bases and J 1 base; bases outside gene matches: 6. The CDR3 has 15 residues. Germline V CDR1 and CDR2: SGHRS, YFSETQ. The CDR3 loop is CASTIVAGGTDTQYF. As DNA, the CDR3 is TGCGCCAGCACGATCGTAGCGGGAGGCACAGATACGCAGTATTTT.

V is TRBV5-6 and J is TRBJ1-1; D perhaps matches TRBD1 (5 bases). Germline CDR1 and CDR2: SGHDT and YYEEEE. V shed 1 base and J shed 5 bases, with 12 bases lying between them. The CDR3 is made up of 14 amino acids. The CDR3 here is CASSLRGSGTEAFF. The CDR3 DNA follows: TGTGCCAGCAGCTTGCGGGGGAGTGGTACTGAAGCTTTCTTT.

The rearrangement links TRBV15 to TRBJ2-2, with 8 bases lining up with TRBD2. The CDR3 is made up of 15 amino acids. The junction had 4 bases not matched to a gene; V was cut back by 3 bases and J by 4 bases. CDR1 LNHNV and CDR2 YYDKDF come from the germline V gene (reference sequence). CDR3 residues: CATSSLAGRTGELFF. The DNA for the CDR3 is TGTGCCACCAGCAGTTTAGCGGGGCGCACCGGGGAGCTGTTTTTT.

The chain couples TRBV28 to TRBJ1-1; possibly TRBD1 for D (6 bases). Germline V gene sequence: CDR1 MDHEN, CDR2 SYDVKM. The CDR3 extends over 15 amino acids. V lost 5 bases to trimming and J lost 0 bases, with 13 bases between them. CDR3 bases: TGTGCCAGCAGTCCCAGGACAGCCATGAACACTGAAGCTTTCTTT. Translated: CASSPRTAMNTEAFF. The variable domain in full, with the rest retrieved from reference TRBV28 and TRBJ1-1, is DVKVTQSSRYLVKRTGEKVFLECVQDMDHENMFWYRQDPGLGLRLIYFSYDVKMKEKGDIPEGYSVSREKKERFSLILESASTNQTSMYLCASSPRTAMNTEAFFGQGTRLTVV.

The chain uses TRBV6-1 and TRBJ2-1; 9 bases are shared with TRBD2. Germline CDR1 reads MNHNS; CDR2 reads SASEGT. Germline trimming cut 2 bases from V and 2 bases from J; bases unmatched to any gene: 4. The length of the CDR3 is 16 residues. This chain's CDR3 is CASSEIAGAPYNEQFF. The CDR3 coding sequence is TGTGCCAGCAGTGAAATAGCGGGGGCACCCTACAATGAGCAGTTCTTC.

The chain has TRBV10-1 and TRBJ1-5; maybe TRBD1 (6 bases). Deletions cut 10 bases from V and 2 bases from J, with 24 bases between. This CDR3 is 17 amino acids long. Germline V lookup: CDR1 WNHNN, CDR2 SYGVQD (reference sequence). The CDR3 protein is CATALFAGAGGNQPQHF. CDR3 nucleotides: TGCGCCACCGCCCTATTTGCGGGGGCGGGTGGCAATCAGCCCCAGCATTTT.

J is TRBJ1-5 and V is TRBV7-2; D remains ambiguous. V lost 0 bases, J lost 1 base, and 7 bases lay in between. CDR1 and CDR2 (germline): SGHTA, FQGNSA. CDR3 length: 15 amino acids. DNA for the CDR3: TGTGCCAGCAGCTTAGCCCCGGGGAGCAATCAGCCCCAGCATTTT. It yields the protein CASSLAPGSNQPQHF.